This passage covers 29 T cell receptor beta chains from one sample sequenced in a study of control samples from healthy donors and cancer patients. Sequencing was performed with immunoSEQ multiplex PCR; in TCRdb, only in-frame clones are kept and a portion is missing. Of 30,000 to 40,000 clones listed, around 83% are singletons. The sequenced sample was PBMCs. These receptors were taken from a woman aged 40 to 55 with lung cancer.

The chain has TRBV6-5 and TRBJ1-2, with 9 bases identical to TRBD1. CDR1 is MNHEY and CDR2 is SVGAGI in the germline V gene. With V trimmed by 6 bases and J by 5 bases, 7 bases remained unmatched. This CDR3 region has 14 residues. The DNA of the CDR3 is TGTGCCAGCAGAACAACCGGGACAGGGTATGGCTACACCTTC. Encoded protein: CASRTTGTGYGYTF.

CDR3 loop: CASSLAPDQPQHF. The CDR3 region has the DNA TGTGCCAGCAGCTTAGCCCCGGATCAGCCCCAGCATTTT. The chain recombines TRBV7-2 with TRBJ1-5; no definite D call. Germline V gene lookup returns CDR1 SGHTA and CDR2 FQGNSA. This CDR3 has 13 residues. V lost 0 bases, J lost 5 bases, and 5 bases lay in between.

On this clone itself: The sample contains more than one DNA sequence encoding this CDR3. CDR3 sequence: CAISESRGTNEKLFF. The CDR3 DNA is TGTGCCATCAGTGAGTCCAGGGGAACTAATGAAAAACTGTTTTTT. The chain links TRBV10-3 to TRBJ1-4; D might be TRBD1 (6 bases). The length of the CDR3 is 15 residues. Germline V gene lookup returns CDR1 ENHRY and CDR2 SYGVKD. The V end lost 0 bases, the J end lost 1 base, and 6 bases lay between the germline ends.

This chain uses TRBV9 with TRBJ2-1, with D perhaps TRBD1 (6 bases). Looked up from germline, CDR1 is SGDLS and CDR2 is YYNGEE. V was shortened by 5 bases and J by 2 bases, with 14 bases between the two germline ends. CDR3 length: 15 residues. The DNA of the CDR3 is TGTGCCAGCAGTTCAAAGGGGGACCCCTACAATGAGCAGTTCTTC. It encodes CASSSKGDPYNEQFF. The variable domain in full, with the rest retrieved from reference TRBV9 and TRBJ2-1, is DSGVTQTPKHLITATGQRVTLRCSPRSGDLSVYWYQQSLDQGLQFLIQYYNGEERAKGNILERFSAQQFPDLHSELNLSSLELGDSALYFCASSSKGDPYNEQFFGPGTRLTVL.

The chain has TRBV2 and TRBJ2-5; D is perhaps TRBD2 (6 bases). Trimming removed 7 bases from V and 5 bases from J, with 20 bases in between. Germline CDR1 is SNHLY and CDR2 is FYNNEI. This CDR3 has 15 residues. CDR3 bases: TGTGCCAGCAACCGGGGAGAGTTTACTAGCGAGACCCAGTACTTC. This gives the protein CASNRGEFTSETQYF.

This clone has a single count. The V gene is TRBV28, the J gene TRBJ1-6; D is undetermined. The CDR3 spans 15 residues. In germline, CDR1 is MDHEN, CDR2 SYDVKM. The germline V and J ends were trimmed by 6 bases and 11 bases, with 20 bases remaining between them. CDR3 coding DNA: TGTGCCAGCAGCGATTTCGTCGGGGTTTATGCACCCCTCCACTTT. Residues: CASSDFVGVYAPLHF.

V and J are TRBV20-1 and TRBJ2-5, with 8 bases aligning to TRBD2. Losses at the gene ends were 3 bases for V and 4 bases for J; bases not matched to a gene: 4. CDR1 DFQATT and CDR2 SNEGSKA come from the germline V gene (reference sequence). This CDR3 spans 13 amino acids. The chain's CDR3 is CSASVAGGETQYF. The CDR3 nucleotides read TGCAGTGCTAGTGTGGCGGGGGGAGAGACCCAGTACTTC.

The chain links TRBV7-3 to TRBJ2-1, with a possible D match to TRBD2 (7 bases). The V end lost 3 bases, the J end lost 6 bases, and 15 bases lay between the germline ends. The CDR3 consists of 15 residues. Germline CDR1 SGHTA, CDR2 FQGTGA. CDR3 DNA: TGTGCCAGCAGCTTGGCCGGGGGGCCTCTCAATGAGCAGTTCTTC. It yields the protein CASSLAGGPLNEQFF.

The chain is built from TRBV9 and TRBJ1-2; D ambiguous. Trimming removed 0 bases from V and 5 bases from J, with 20 bases in between. This CDR3 has 17 amino acids. Germline assignment: CDR1 SGDLS and CDR2 YYNGEE. Here the CDR3 DNA reads TGTGCCAGCAGCGTAGCATCGGGGAGCGACCCTATTTATGGCTACACCTTC. Encoded protein: CASSVASGSDPIYGYTF.

The chain carries TRBV9 and TRBJ1-5; D not resolved. Germline V gives CDR1 SGDLS, CDR2 YYNGEE. Trimming removed 2 bases from V and 7 bases from J, with 10 bases in between. The CDR3 is 13 amino acids. The DNA of the CDR3 is TGTGCCAGCAGCGTGGATGGTTCGCAGCCCCAGCATTTT. It encodes CASSVDGSQPQHF.

The chain uses TRBV24-1 and TRBJ2-2, with TRBD2 as a possible D gene (6 bases). The V end lost 4 bases, the J end lost 6 bases, and 20 bases lay between the germline ends. The CDR3 extends over 17 amino acids. Germline V CDR1 and CDR2: KGHDR, SFDVKD. DNA of the CDR3: TGTGCCACCAGTGACGCTTGGGGAGGAGGGAATCCCGGGGAGCTGTTTTTT. This codes for CATSDAWGGGNPGELFF.

This clone was seen once. The rearrangement joins TRBV12-5 to TRBJ1-4, with a weak D call TRBD1 (5 bases). The CDR3 runs to 15 residues. CDR1 and CDR2 from the germline V gene are LGHNT and FRNRAP. V gave up 5 bases and J gave up 8 bases, with 18 bases separating them. CDR3 amino acids: CASGQGDRRGEKLFF. DNA for the CDR3: TGTGCTAGTGGTCAAGGGGACCGGCGGGGCGAAAAACTGTTTTTT.

This chain connects TRBV7-9 to TRBJ1-1; D gene uncertain. Trimming left V 1 base short and J 6 bases short, with 6 bases between. This CDR3 has 12 residues. Germline V gene data show CDR1 as SEHNR and CDR2 as FQNEAQ (reference sequence). DNA of the CDR3: TGTGCCAGCAGCTTAGGTATGGCTGAAGCTTTCTTT. As protein: CASSLGMAEAFF.

The chain is built from TRBV5-1 and TRBJ2-5; TRBD1 aligns across 10 bases. Trimming at V came to 5 bases and at J to 5 bases, leaving 12 bases not matched to a gene. Germline assignment: CDR1 SGHRS and CDR2 YFSETQ. The CDR3 covers 16 residues. Written as DNA, the CDR3 is TGCGCCAGCAGTGGGTTTGACAGGGGGCCAGGGGAGACCCAGTACTTC. Its translation: CASSGFDRGPGETQYF.

This clone was found once. The rearrangement links TRBV18 to TRBJ1-6; 11 positions match TRBD1. The CDR3 totals 15 residues. Trimming removed 6 bases from V and 10 bases from J; junction bases left unmatched: 8. Germline V gene lookup returns CDR1 KGHSH and CDR2 LQKENI. CDR3 nucleotides: TGTGCCAGCTCCCCCCTGGGGACAGGGGGATCACCCCTCCACTTT. As protein: CASSPLGTGGSPLHF.

The chain has TRBV7-7 and TRBJ1-6, with D possibly matching TRBD1 (5 bases). Trimming removed 5 bases from V and 8 bases from J, with 10 bases in between. The germline V gene has CDR1 SSHAT and CDR2 FNYEAQ (reference sequence). The CDR3 contains 13 residues. CDR3 sequence (DNA): TGTGCCAGCAGCGCAACAGGAGATTCACCCCTCCACTTT. Amino acid sequence: CASSATGDSPLHF.

The chain combines TRBV24-1 with TRBJ2-2, with TRBD1 as a possible D gene (5 bases). Germline values: CDR1 KGHDR, CDR2 SFDVKD. V was pared by 1 base and J by 1 base, with 12 bases between. The CDR3 consists of 17 residues. The CDR3 loop is CATSDFPQGLNTGELFF. DNA of the CDR3: TGTGCCACCAGTGATTTTCCCCAGGGATTGAACACCGGGGAGCTGTTTTTT.

The V call is TRBV11-3, the J call TRBJ2-1, with 7 bases identical to TRBD1. The CDR3 is 16 amino acids. Germline V gene data show CDR1 as SGHNT and CDR2 as YENEEA. J lost 0 bases, V lost 5 bases, and 7 bases had no gene match. CDR3 sequence: CASSVDRDLSYNEQFF. The CDR3 bases are TGTGCCAGCAGCGTCGACAGGGACCTCTCCTACAATGAGCAGTTCTTC.

The chain employs TRBV7-9 and TRBJ1-2, with a tentative D call TRBD1 (5 bases). From germline, CDR1 is SEHNR and CDR2 FQNEAQ (reference sequence). Deletions cut 1 base from V and 4 bases from J, with 10 bases between. This CDR3 has 14 amino acids. The CDR3 DNA follows: TGTGCCAGCAGCTTAGGGGGGAACAGCTATGGCTACACCTTC. Translated: CASSLGGNSYGYTF.

The V gene is TRBV6-6, the J gene TRBJ1-6, with D possibly TRBD1 on 6 matching bases. The germline V gene has CDR1 MNHNY and CDR2 SVGAGI (reference sequence). The CDR3 runs 14 residues. Trimming took 4 bases from V and 8 from J, leaving 12 bases between them. The CDR3 DNA reads as TGTGCCAGCAGTTTTTCAGGGGAAGATTCACCCCTCCACTTT. Translation: CASSFSGEDSPLHF.

The chain joins TRBV29-1 to TRBJ1-3, with D unresolved. Deletions cut 5 bases from V and 3 bases from J, with 5 bases between. Germline V gene data show CDR1 as SQVTM and CDR2 as ANQGSEA. This CDR3 has 11 amino acids. This chain's CDR3 is CSVLVGNTIYF. As DNA, the CDR3 is TGCAGCGTTCTGGTTGGAAACACCATATATTTT. Using reference TRBV29-1 and TRBJ1-3 for the parts outside the CDR3, the full variable domain is SAVISQKPSRDICQRGTSLTIQCQVDSQVTMMFWYRQQPGQSLTLIATANQGSEATYESGFVIDKFPISRPNLTFSTLTVSNMSPEDSSIYLCSVLVGNTIYFGEGSWLTVV.

The genes are TRBV5-1 and TRBJ2-3, with D perhaps matching TRBD1 or TRBD2 (5 bases each). In germline, CDR1 is SGHRS, CDR2 YFSETQ. The CDR3 runs to 17 residues. The ends were cut back, 7 bases at V and 4 bases at J, with 25 bases in the middle. The CDR3 loop is CASSRVMRGPRADTQYF. In DNA form, the CDR3 reads TGCGCCAGCTCCCGCGTAATGAGGGGCCCCAGGGCAGATACGCAGTATTTT.

This chain joins TRBV3-1 (or the pseudogene TRBV3-2) and TRBJ2-7, with unresolved D. Trimming shortened V by 2 bases and J by 3 bases, and 5 bases separated the two germline ends. CDR3 size: 12 residues. CDR1 LGHDT and CDR2 YNNKEL come from the germline V gene (reference sequence). The CDR3 region has the DNA TGTGCCAGCAGCCAAATCCGCTACGAGCAGTACTTC. Protein: CASSQIRYEQYF.

CDR3 sequence (DNA): TGTGCCAGCAGTTACTCGGAGGGATCTAACTATGGCTACACCTTC. As protein: CASSYSEGSNYGYTF. The chain recombines TRBV6-5 with TRBJ1-2; D call uncertain. CDR1 and CDR2 (germline): MNHEY, SVGAGI. The CDR3 is 15 residues long. Trimming took off 0 bases at V and 0 bases at J, with 8 bases between the two ends.

The chain has TRBV5-1 and TRBJ2-1, with a tentative D call TRBD2 (5 bases). Germline V gene lookup returns CDR1 SGHRS and CDR2 YFSETQ. V lost 3 bases and J 1 base, leaving 38 bases between the germline ends. This CDR3 contains 24 residues. CDR3 in DNA: TGCGCCAGCAGCTCGGGGTATCCTCGTTTTCTGGCAGGAGTGGCTCCTAGGTCCTACAATGAGCAGTTCTTC. Translation gives CASSSGYPRFLAGVAPRSYNEQFF.

The chain joins TRBV3-1 (or the pseudogene TRBV3-2) to TRBJ1-1; D gene uncertain. Trimming cost V 3 bases and J 2 bases, with 7 bases left between them. In germline, CDR1 is LGHDT, CDR2 YNNKEL (reference sequence). CDR3 size: 13 residues. CDR3 coding DNA: TGTGCCAGCAGCCAGACACCAAACACTGAAGCTTTCTTT. Residues: CASSQTPNTEAFF.

This clone has a handful of counts. The rearrangement uses TRBV4-1 and TRBJ2-7, with 13 bases that match TRBD2. CDR1 and CDR2 (germline): MGHRA, YSYEKL. Losses at the gene ends were 4 bases for V and 1 base for J; bases not matched to a gene: 1. This CDR3 has 15 residues. The CDR3 DNA follows: TGCGCCAGCAGCCGGACTAGCGGGGGTTCCTACGAGCAGTACTTC. Protein sequence: CASSRTSGGSYEQYF.

The chain uses TRBV6-5 and TRBJ2-1, with a tentative D call TRBD1 (6 bases). Trimming removed 5 bases at V and 4 bases at J, with 15 bases between. The V gene's germline CDR1 is MNHEY and CDR2 SVGAGI. The CDR3 spans 15 residues. CDR3 region: CASSIHRESYNEQFF. DNA of the CDR3: TGTGCCAGCAGTATACACAGGGAATCGTACAATGAGCAGTTCTTC.

The chain carries TRBV7-8 and TRBJ1-4; D uncertain. There are 14 residues in the CDR3. Germline CDR1 is SGHVS and CDR2 is FQNEAQ. Trimming removed 1 base at V and 8 bases at J, with 11 bases between. The DNA for the CDR3 is TGTGCCAGCAGCTTAGACACTCGTGGCGAAAAACTGTTTTTT. It translates to CASSLDTRGEKLFF.